Below are 26 T cell receptor beta chains sequenced from a single sample in a study of blood T cell repertoires in COVID-19. The table came from immunoSEQ multiplex PCR; TCRdb's copy has only in-frame clones and leaves some out. The sample lists 400,000 or so clones, around 90% occurring once. The sequenced sample consisted of peripheral blood. The receptors shown here come from a human donor in a cohort sampled during active COVID-19.

This chain connects TRBV7-9 to TRBJ1-3; unclear D gene. Looked up from germline, CDR1 is SEHNR and CDR2 is FQNEAQ (reference sequence). The CDR3 contains 13 residues. V was clipped by 2 bases and J by 8 bases, with 10 bases between them. The CDR3 spells CASSLISRDTIYF. DNA of the CDR3: TGTGCCAGCAGCTTAATTTCTCGGGACACCATATATTTT.

This clone occurred once. The rearrangement links TRBV11-3 to TRBJ2-1, with D maybe TRBD2 (6 bases). The CDR3 length is 11 residues. V lost 4 bases and J lost 9, with 7 bases in between. Germline V CDR1 and CDR2: SGHNT, YENEEA. The CDR3 DNA follows: TGTGCCAGCAGCTCGGAGGGTGAGCAGTTCTTC. This sequence encodes CASSSEGEQFF.

The chain is built from TRBV2 and TRBJ1-5, with D possibly TRBD1 on 6 matching bases. The CDR3 contains 15 residues. The germline V and J ends were trimmed by 5 bases and 0 bases, with 11 bases remaining between them. Germline values: CDR1 SNHLY, CDR2 FYNNEI. Written as DNA, the CDR3 is TGTGCCAGCAGTCGAGGACAGTATAGCAATCAGCCCCAGCATTTT. This sequence encodes CASSRGQYSNQPQHF.

The chain links TRBV5-6 to TRBJ1-4; D is uncertain. V lost 3 bases and J 4 bases, leaving 13 bases between the germline ends. CDR1 is SGHDT and CDR2 is YYEEEE in the germline V gene. The CDR3 consists of 15 residues. CDR3 in DNA: TGTGCCAGCAGCTACGCCGAGGGATTTAATGAAAAACTGTTTTTT. Amino acid sequence: CASSYAEGFNEKLFF.

In DNA form, the CDR3 reads TGTGCCAGCAGCGGGACAGGGGGTTTTTACACCATATATTTT. Its translation: CASSGTGGFYTIYF. V and J are TRBV2 and TRBJ1-3; 11 nucleotides align to TRBD1. With 6 bases clipped from V and 8 bases from J, the junction kept 6 bases outside the gene matches. Germline-derived CDR1 and CDR2 are SNHLY and FYNNEI. The CDR3 is made up of 14 amino acids. The whole variable domain, remainder taken from reference TRBV2 and TRBJ1-3, is EPEVTQTPSHQVTQMGQEVILRCVPISNHLYFYWYRQILGQKVEFLVSFYNNEISEKSEIFDDQFSVERPDGSNFTLKIRSTKLEDSAMYFCASSGTGGFYTIYFGEGSWLTVV.

V and J are TRBV11-2 and TRBJ2-1, with TRBD2 matching 10 bases. Unmatched junction bases numbered 3, after V lost 2 bases and J lost 2 bases. This CDR3 comprises 16 residues. CDR1 and CDR2 from the germline V gene are SGHAT and FQNNGV. The CDR3: CASSLLAGAAYNEQFF. The CDR3 DNA reads as TGTGCCAGCAGCTTACTAGCGGGAGCGGCCTACAATGAGCAGTTCTTC.

This clone turned up a few times. The chain combines TRBV19 with TRBJ1-5; TRBD1 aligns across 7 bases. This CDR3 contains 19 residues. Germline CDR1 and CDR2: LNHDA and SQIVND (reference sequence). V lost 3 bases to trimming and J lost 0 bases; unmatched junction nucleotides: 14. The CDR3 here is CASSIQGQLAPYSNQPQHF. CDR3 coding DNA: TGTGCCAGTAGTATCCAGGGACAGCTGGCGCCTTATAGCAATCAGCCCCAGCATTTT. Drawing the rest from reference TRBV19 and TRBJ1-5, the complete variable domain is DGGITQSPKYLFRKEGQNVTLSCEQNLNHDAMYWYRQDPGQGLRLIYYSQIVNDFQKGDIAEGYSVSREKKESFPLTVTSAQKNPTAFYLCASSIQGQLAPYSNQPQHFGDGTRLSIL.

The chain uses TRBV6-5 and TRBJ2-7; D remains unclear. Germline loops: CDR1 MNHEY, CDR2 SVGAGI. Trimming cost V 8 bases and J 3 bases, with 5 bases left between them. CDR3 length: 10 residues. CDR3 nucleotides: TGTGCCAGCGCGGACTACGAGCAGTACTTC. It is translated as CASADYEQYF.

The chain employs TRBV6-1 and TRBJ1-6; 7 nucleotides line up with TRBD1. Per the germline V gene, CDR1 is MNHNS and CDR2 is SASEGT. The CDR3 covers 15 residues. The junction had 9 bases not matched to a gene; V was cut back by 3 bases and J by 10 bases. The CDR3 nucleotides are TGTGCCAGCAGTGAGCCGACAGGGCTGGGGTCACCCCTCCACTTT. Protein: CASSEPTGLGSPLHF.

The CDR3 protein is CASQREGVYHEQFF. The CDR3 DNA sequence: TGTGCCAGCCAGCGGGAGGGCGTATATCATGAGCAGTTCTTC. The chain links TRBV6-6 to TRBJ2-1, with TRBD2 matching 10 bases. Germline-derived CDR1 and CDR2 are MNHNY and SVGAGI (reference sequence). V was pared by 8 bases and J by 8 bases, with 9 bases of the junction left unmatched. The CDR3 is 14 amino acids.

The chain carries TRBV4-1 and TRBJ2-5, with D hard to call. Germline V gene sequence: CDR1 MGHRA, CDR2 YSYEKL. V lost 0 bases to trimming and J lost 5 bases, with 13 bases between them. The length of the CDR3 is 15 residues. The DNA of the CDR3 is TGCGCCAGCAGCCAAGATACTATCTTTTCGGAGACCCAGTACTTC. Translating it yields CASSQDTIFSETQYF.

This chain uses TRBV6-5 with TRBJ2-7; possible D gene TRBD2, 7 bases. The CDR3 is made up of 15 amino acids. The germline gives CDR1 MNHEY, CDR2 SVGAGI. V was trimmed by 2 bases and J by 0 bases, leaving 11 bases between them. The CDR3, as DNA: TGTGCCAGCAGTTACAGGGGGGGGTTCTCCTACGAGCAGTACTTC. This sequence encodes CASSYRGGFSYEQYF.

The chain uses TRBV5-1 and TRBJ2-5; D might be TRBD2 (6 bases). V was shortened by 4 bases and J by 1 base, with 14 bases between the two germline ends. The CDR3 has 15 amino acids. The germline V gene encodes CDR1 SGHRS and CDR2 YFSETQ. DNA for the CDR3: TGCGCCAGCAGCGACCAACCGGGACTCCAAGAGACCCAGTACTTC. It is translated as CASSDQPGLQETQYF.

The V and J genes are TRBV19 and TRBJ2-1; 9 bases fit TRBD1. With V trimmed by 6 bases and J by 8 bases, 8 bases remained unmatched. This CDR3 region has 14 residues. Germline lookup yields CDR1 LNHDA and CDR2 SQIVND (reference sequence). The CDR3 reads CASRYGQGTHEQFF. The CDR3 DNA reads TGTGCCAGTAGGTACGGACAGGGGACCCATGAGCAGTTCTTC.

The chain joins TRBV6-1 to TRBJ2-5, with 8 positions matching TRBD2. The ends lost 3 bases at V and 4 bases at J; junction bases unmatched: 13. CDR3 size: 17 residues. CDR1 MNHNS and CDR2 SASEGT come from the germline V gene. The CDR3 nucleotides are TGTGCCAGCAGTGAGGGTGTCCCGGGAGGGCTGATAGAGACCCAGTACTTC. This encodes CASSEGVPGGLIETQYF.

J is TRBJ2-3 and V is TRBV27, with D uncertain. Germline V lookup: CDR1 MNHEY, CDR2 SMNVEV (reference sequence). V was clipped by 5 bases and J by 2 bases, with 5 bases between them. The CDR3 loop spans 12 amino acids. The CDR3 spells CASSPSTDTQYF. The DNA of the CDR3 is TGTGCCAGCAGTCCATCCACAGATACGCAGTATTTT.

In this sample, this clone turned up a few times. The rearrangement uses TRBV5-1 and TRBJ2-1, with 7 bases fitting TRBD2. Germline values: CDR1 SGHRS, CDR2 YFSETQ. The CDR3 runs 14 residues. The trim removed 4 bases at V and 9 bases at J, leaving 10 bases unmatched. The chain's CDR3 is CASSTGLENGEQFF. The CDR3 DNA reads TGCGCCAGCAGCACTGGACTAGAGAATGGTGAGCAGTTCTTC.

V usage is TRBV4-2 and J usage is TRBJ1-2; D is undetermined. The V end was cut by 0 bases, the J end by 5 bases, with 16 bases between. The CDR3 is made up of 16 amino acids. The germline V gene has CDR1 LGHNA and CDR2 YNFKEQ. The DNA for the CDR3 is TGTGCCAGCAGCCAAGAGCCGGGGTCCCCGGATTATGGCTACACCTTC. Translated, it gives CASSQEPGSPDYGYTF.

The V and J genes are TRBV19 and TRBJ2-1, with 7 bases matching TRBD2. After removal of 1 base from V and 10 bases from J, the junction contained 10 bases not matched to a gene. This CDR3 region has 15 residues. The germline CDR1 and CDR2 sequences are LNHDA and SQIVND (reference sequence). The CDR3 reads CASSIGSGIVEEQFF. The CDR3 nucleotides are TGTGCCAGTAGTATAGGCAGCGGGATTGTGGAGGAGCAGTTCTTC.

This clone was picked up many times. The J gene is TRBJ2-1, the V gene TRBV6-4; a weak D match, TRBD2 (5 bases). The V end was cut by 3 bases, the J end by 5 bases, with 8 bases between. CDR1 and CDR2 from the germline V gene are MRHNA and SNTAGT. The CDR3 is 13 residues long. The CDR3, as DNA: TGTGCCAGCAGTGAGCGGGCCAACAATGAGCAGTTCTTC. It codes for CASSERANNEQFF.

The genes are TRBV5-1 and TRBJ2-3; no clear D gene. Germline V gene sequence: CDR1 SGHRS, CDR2 YFSETQ. Deletions cut 0 bases from V and 4 bases from J, with 15 bases between. The CDR3 consists of 16 residues. CDR3 DNA sequence: TGCGCCAGCAGCTTGGAGTTGGGCCGGTCCGCAGATACGCAGTATTTT. Its protein product is CASSLELGRSADTQYF.

The chain carries TRBV3-1 (or the pseudogene TRBV3-2) and TRBJ2-1, with D tentatively TRBD2 (5 bases). This CDR3 has 16 amino acids. V gave up 0 bases and J gave up 7 bases, with 16 bases separating them. Germline loops: CDR1 LGHDT, CDR2 YNNKEL (reference sequence). The CDR3 nucleotides read TGTGCCAGCAGCCAAGATGGTAGCGTCCCGAGGAATGAGCAGTTCTTC. This codes for CASSQDGSVPRNEQFF.

The gene calls are TRBV19 and TRBJ2-5; possible D gene TRBD1, 7 bases. Germline lookup yields CDR1 LNHDA and CDR2 SQIVND (reference sequence). This CDR3 has 16 residues. V lost 1 base and J 0 bases, leaving 12 bases between the germline ends. CDR3 amino acids: CASSIGGDSYQETQYF. The CDR3 nucleotides read TGTGCCAGTAGTATAGGGGGGGACAGCTACCAAGAGACCCAGTACTTC.

V and J are TRBV6-2 or TRBV6-3 and TRBJ1-5; D is unclear. The ends were cut back, 2 bases at V and 9 bases at J, with 8 bases in the middle. The CDR3 covers 12 residues. Germline CDR1 and CDR2: MNHEY and SVGEGT. The CDR3 DNA sequence: TGTGCCAGCAGTTACCCACTTGGGCCCCAGCATTTT. Its translation is CASSYPLGPQHF.

The chain uses TRBV5-6 and TRBJ1-6; TRBD1 might be the D (6 bases). Germline V gene sequence: CDR1 SGHDT, CDR2 YYEEEE. There are 13 residues in the CDR3. Trimming pared 4 bases from V and 10 bases from J, leaving 12 bases between. The CDR3 sequence is CASSPGTLSPLHF. The CDR3 DNA reads TGTGCCAGCAGCCCCGGGACACTCTCACCCCTCCACTTT.

The gene calls are TRBV6-5 and TRBJ2-2; D ambiguous. V shed 7 bases and J shed 7 bases, with 16 bases lying between them. The CDR3 runs to 14 residues. CDR1 MNHEY and CDR2 SVGAGI come from the germline V gene. The CDR3 sequence is CASIKWQSGGELFF. The CDR3 DNA sequence: TGTGCCAGCATTAAGTGGCAGTCTGGCGGGGAGCTGTTTTTT.